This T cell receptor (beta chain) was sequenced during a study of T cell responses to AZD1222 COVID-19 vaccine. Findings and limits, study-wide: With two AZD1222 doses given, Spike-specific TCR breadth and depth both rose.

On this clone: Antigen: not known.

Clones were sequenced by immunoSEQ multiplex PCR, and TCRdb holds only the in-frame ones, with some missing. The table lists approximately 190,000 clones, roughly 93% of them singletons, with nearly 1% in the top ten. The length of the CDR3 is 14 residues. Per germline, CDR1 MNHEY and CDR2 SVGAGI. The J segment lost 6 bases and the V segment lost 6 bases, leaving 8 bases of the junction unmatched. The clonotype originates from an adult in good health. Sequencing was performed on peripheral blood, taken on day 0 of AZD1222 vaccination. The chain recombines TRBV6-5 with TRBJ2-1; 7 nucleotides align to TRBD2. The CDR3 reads CASRGDYASNEQFF. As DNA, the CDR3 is TGTGCCAGCAGAGGGGACTACGCAAGCAATGAGCAGTTCTTC.